These 26 T cell receptor beta chains share one sample of origin, sequenced in a study of T cell changes during pregnancy in multiple sclerosis (dated by TCRdb to 2018 to 2020). Library prep was done by the immunoSEQ multiplex PCR assay. This immuneACCESS table, as held by TCRdb, lists in-frame sequences with V and J called but not all clones. Of the missing ones, under half trace to an unresolved V gene in checked studies; the others have no known cause. This sample gives tens of thousands of clones in total; roughly 91% of them show up just once. The top ten constitute approximately 2% of the sample. The sequences come from peripheral blood, collected in the third trimester of pregnancy. Source of these receptors: a female donor in good health, enrolled as a control in a pregnancy study.

The rearrangement links TRBV5-1 to TRBJ2-3; 8 bases are shared with TRBD2. The V gene's germline CDR1 is SGHRS and CDR2 YFSETQ. The V segment lost 1 base and the J segment 2 bases; nucleotides outside the gene matches: 12. The CDR3 is 18 amino acids. The CDR3 sequence is CASSLPPTSGRPTDTQYF. The CDR3 bases are TGCGCCAGCAGCTTGCCCCCTACTAGCGGCCGCCCCACAGATACGCAGTATTTT.

This chain connects TRBV9 to TRBJ1-2; D ambiguous. CDR3 length: 13 amino acids. In germline, CDR1 is SGDLS, CDR2 YYNGEE. V was cut by 0 bases and J by 3 bases, with 6 bases left in between. The CDR3 spells CASSVGGDYGYTF. Written as DNA, the CDR3 is TGTGCCAGCAGCGTAGGAGGTGACTATGGCTACACCTTC. Filled out from reference TRBV9 and TRBJ1-2, the complete variable domain reads DSGVTQTPKHLITATGQRVTLRCSPRSGDLSVYWYQQSLDQGLQFLIQYYNGEERAKGNILERFSAQQFPDLHSELNLSSLELGDSALYFCASSVGGDYGYTFGSGTRLTVV.

The chain combines TRBV5-1 with TRBJ2-3; D possibly corresponds to TRBD1 (5 bases). The V gene lost 0 bases and the J gene lost 4 bases, with 9 bases spanning the gap. Germline V gene lookup returns CDR1 SGHRS and CDR2 YFSETQ. The CDR3 sequence is 14 residues long. The CDR3 is CASSLGQPSDTQYF. CDR3 nucleotides: TGCGCCAGCAGCTTGGGACAGCCTTCAGATACGCAGTATTTT. Based on the CDR3 plus reference TRBV5-1 and TRBJ2-3, the full variable domain is KAGVTQTPRYLIKTRGQQVTLSCSPISGHRSVSWYQQTPGQGLQFLFEYFSETQRNKGNFPGRFSGRQFSNSRSEMNVSTLELGDSALYLCASSLGQPSDTQYFGPGTRLTVL.

V is TRBV7-8 and J is TRBJ1-1; 8 bases align to TRBD1. The germline V gene has CDR1 SGHVS and CDR2 FQNEAQ. Trimming cost V 5 bases and J 4 bases; bases outside gene matches: 6. The CDR3 is made up of 14 amino acids. The CDR3 sequence is CASSPRTGSTEAFF. The DNA for the CDR3 is TGTGCCAGCAGCCCGAGGACAGGGAGCACTGAAGCTTTCTTT.

The rearrangement links TRBV6-1 to TRBJ2-2, with 15 bases fitting TRBD2. Germline-derived CDR1 and CDR2 are MNHNS and SASEGT. This CDR3 is built from 19 residues. The ends lost 1 base at V and 2 bases at J; junction bases unmatched: 5. This CDR3 reads CASSEERGLAGGNTGELFF. CDR3 bases: TGTGCCAGCAGTGAAGAGAGGGGACTAGCGGGAGGAAACACCGGGGAGCTGTTTTTT.

V is TRBV19 and J is TRBJ1-1, with D perhaps TRBD1 (5 bases). The germline V gene has CDR1 LNHDA and CDR2 SQIVND (reference sequence). V shed 5 bases and J shed 4 bases, with 17 bases lying between them. CDR3 size: 15 residues. The CDR3 DNA reads as TGTGCCAGTAGTTACTCCGACAGCCCGCCCACTGAAGCTTTCTTT. Protein product: CASSYSDSPPTEAFF.

V gene TRBV10-3 combines with J gene TRBJ2-5, with 9 bases that match TRBD1. The CDR3 spans 15 residues. V lost 2 bases, J lost 4 bases, and 5 bases stayed unmatched. CDR1 and CDR2 (germline): ENHRY, SYGVKD. CDR3 DNA sequence: TGTGCCATCAGTGAGCAGACAGGGGGTGGAGAGACCCAGTACTTC. Its translation: CAISEQTGGGETQYF.

The rearrangement joins TRBV4-1 to TRBJ1-3; D is ambiguous. The CDR3 is 14 residues long. V was clipped by 0 bases and J by 4 bases, with 7 bases between them. Germline values: CDR1 MGHRA, CDR2 YSYEKL. The CDR3 region is CASSQEGSGNTIYF. Here the CDR3 DNA reads TGCGCCAGCAGCCAAGAAGGTAGCGGAAACACCATATATTTT.

The chain joins TRBV2 to TRBJ2-5, with 9 bases that match TRBD2. Germline values: CDR1 SNHLY, CDR2 FYNNEI. V gave up 6 bases and J gave up 5 bases; unmatched junction bases: 7. The CDR3 runs to 14 residues. CDR3 bases: TGTGCCAGCAGACGCGGGGGGGCCGTGGAGACCCAGTACTTC. Its translation is CASRRGGAVETQYF.

This clone is a singleton in its sample. This chain uses TRBV28 with TRBJ2-5; D is possibly TRBD2 (6 bases). The CDR3 runs to 15 residues. Per the germline V gene, CDR1 is MDHEN and CDR2 is SYDVKM. Between the trimmed V and J ends, which lost 7 bases and 10 bases, there was a span of 25 bases. CDR3 nucleotide sequence: TGTGCCAGCAATAGGCGGGGCCTGGACCATTGGGGCCAGTACTTC. This gives the protein CASNRRGLDHWGQYF.

This chain connects TRBV5-1 to TRBJ1-1, with 8 bases aligning to TRBD1. J lost 4 bases, V lost 1 base, and 3 bases had no gene match. CDR1 SGHRS and CDR2 YFSETQ come from the germline V gene. This CDR3 is built from 14 residues. The CDR3 loop is CASSLLTGATEAFF. The CDR3 coding sequence is TGCGCCAGCAGCTTGCTGACAGGGGCCACTGAAGCTTTCTTT. Full variable domain (missing parts from reference TRBV5-1 and TRBJ1-1): KAGVTQTPRYLIKTRGQQVTLSCSPISGHRSVSWYQQTPGQGLQFLFEYFSETQRNKGNFPGRFSGRQFSNSRSEMNVSTLELGDSALYLCASSLLTGATEAFFGQGTRLTVV.

The rearrangement joins TRBV18 to TRBJ1-1; the D gene is possibly TRBD1 (5 bases). The germline V gene encodes CDR1 KGHSH and CDR2 LQKENI. Deletions cut 3 bases from V and 3 bases from J, with 11 bases between. There are 14 residues in the CDR3. As DNA, the CDR3 is TGTGCCAGCTCACCTGGGGGGGAGGACACTGAAGCTTTCTTT. This sequence encodes CASSPGGEDTEAFF.

This chain connects TRBV11-2 to TRBJ2-1, with TRBD2 as a possible D gene (6 bases). Germline V lookup: CDR1 SGHAT, CDR2 FQNNGV. The CDR3 sequence is 15 residues long. Trimming cost V 6 bases and J 4 bases, with 16 bases left between them. For the CDR3, the DNA is TGTGCCAGCAGAACCCTATCGGGGACTTACAATGAGCAGTTCTTC. It translates to CASRTLSGTYNEQFF.

This chain uses TRBV14 with TRBJ2-7; D possibly corresponds to TRBD1 (6 bases). Trimming stripped 5 bases from V and 5 bases from J, with 16 bases between. In germline, CDR1 is SGHDN, CDR2 FVKESK. There are 14 residues in the CDR3. DNA of the CDR3: TGTGCCAGCAGCTCCACAGGGCTTATGGACGAGCAGTACTTC. Translated: CASSSTGLMDEQYF.

This clone was counted once. This chain uses TRBV19 with TRBJ2-7; possibly TRBD1 for D (6 bases). The germline V gene encodes CDR1 LNHDA and CDR2 SQIVND (reference sequence). Trimming pared 7 bases from V and 2 bases from J, leaving 15 bases between. The CDR3 is made up of 14 amino acids. CDR3: CASMSAGAAYEQYF. CDR3 DNA sequence: TGTGCCAGTATGTCGGCAGGGGCGGCCTACGAGCAGTACTTC. The entire variable domain, with the rest obtained from reference TRBV19 and TRBJ2-7, is as follows: DGGITQSPKYLFRKEGQNVTLSCEQNLNHDAMYWYRQDPGQGLRLIYYSQIVNDFQKGDIAEGYSVSREKKESFPLTVTSAQKNPTAFYLCASMSAGAAYEQYFGPGTRLTVT.

V usage is TRBV7-8 and J usage is TRBJ2-5; 12 bases agree with TRBD2. The CDR3 totals 16 residues. CDR1 and CDR2 from the germline V gene are SGHVS and FQNEAQ. Losses at the gene ends were 5 bases for V and 1 base for J; bases not matched to a gene: 5. In nucleotides, the CDR3 is TGTGCCAGCAGCCTTACGACTAGCGGGGGCCAAGAGACCCAGTACTTC. Translating it yields CASSLTTSGGQETQYF.

This chain links TRBV25-1 with TRBJ2-1, with D maybe TRBD1 (6 bases). Germline V gene lookup returns CDR1 MGHDK and CDR2 SYGVNS. The CDR3 has 15 residues. V was shortened by 4 bases and J by 5 bases, with 15 bases between the two germline ends. The CDR3 reads CASSVNRESDNEQFF. The CDR3, as DNA: TGTGCCAGCAGTGTAAACAGGGAAAGTGACAATGAGCAGTTCTTC.

The chain has TRBV5-1 and TRBJ2-3; TRBD2 aligns across 7 bases. Germline-derived CDR1 and CDR2 are SGHRS and YFSETQ. There are 14 residues in the CDR3. With 7 bases clipped from V and 1 base from J, the junction kept 6 bases outside the gene matches. The CDR3 DNA is TGCGCCAGCGGGGGGAGGGGCGGCACAGATACGCAGTATTTT. Translated: CASGGRGGTDTQYF.

This clone ranks as medium-sized. This chain links TRBV19 with TRBJ2-3, with 13 positions matching TRBD2. After removal of 3 bases from V and 4 bases from J, the junction contained 10 bases not matched to a gene. Germline-derived CDR1 and CDR2 are LNHDA and SQIVND (reference sequence). The CDR3 spans 18 residues. The CDR3 DNA sequence: TGTGCCAGTAGTATGGGGACTAGCGGGATCCGAGGCGCAGATACGCAGTATTTT. It yields the protein CASSMGTSGIRGADTQYF.

The V gene is TRBV6-1, the J gene TRBJ1-6, with D unclear. Looked up from germline, CDR1 is MNHNS and CDR2 is SASEGT. V was cut by 0 bases and J by 7 bases, with 13 bases left in between. The CDR3 sequence is 16 residues long. The CDR3 region has the DNA TGTGCCAGCAGTGAAGCTTCGGGATTGGGAAATTCACCCCTCCACTTT. Amino acid sequence: CASSEASGLGNSPLHF.

This clone was seen a single time. The chain links TRBV25-1 to TRBJ1-4; 8 bases fit TRBD1. The CDR3 is 15 residues long. The V gene's germline CDR1 is MGHDK and CDR2 SYGVNS. After removal of 4 bases from V and 7 bases from J, the junction contained 8 bases not matched to a gene. CDR3 sequence (DNA): TGTGCCAGCAGTGCCCGACAGGGGTGGGGTGAAAAACTGTTTTTT. Translating gives CASSARQGWGEKLFF.

The chain uses TRBV6-4 and TRBJ2-3, with TRBD2 matching 11 bases. The germline V gene has CDR1 MRHNA and CDR2 SNTAGT. The CDR3 spans 15 residues. Losses at the gene ends were 3 bases for V and 4 bases for J; bases not matched to a gene: 3. CDR3 residues: CASSETSGGSDTQYF. In nucleotides, the CDR3 is TGTGCCAGCAGTGAAACTAGCGGGGGCTCAGATACGCAGTATTTT.

The CDR3 here is CASKDGVPGRIYEQYF. CDR3 DNA sequence: TGTGCCAGCAAAGACGGGGTTCCGGGAAGGATTTACGAGCAGTACTTC. The chain recombines TRBV27 with TRBJ2-7, with a tentative D call TRBD2 (5 bases). Germline lookup yields CDR1 MNHEY and CDR2 SMNVEV (reference sequence). The CDR3 is 16 amino acids. V shed 7 bases and J shed 4 bases, with 23 bases lying between them.

The chain couples TRBV29-1 to TRBJ1-1; D is unresolved. This CDR3 has 13 residues. Trimming removed 4 bases from V and 0 bases from J, with 9 bases in between. The germline V gene has CDR1 SQVTM and CDR2 ANQGSEA. CDR3 nucleotide sequence: TGCAGCGTTGGTGTCGGGTTGAACACTGAAGCTTTCTTT. Protein sequence: CSVGVGLNTEAFF.

The chain has TRBV29-1 and TRBJ1-2; 7 positions match TRBD1. The V gene end was trimmed by 4 bases and the J gene end by 8 bases; junction bases not matched to a gene: 10. There are 13 residues in the CDR3. Per the germline V gene, CDR1 is SQVTM and CDR2 is ANQGSEA. The CDR3: CSVGGLTGVGYTF. The CDR3 DNA reads TGCAGCGTTGGGGGACTCACAGGGGTCGGCTACACCTTC.

The chain carries TRBV14 and TRBJ1-3; 9 positions agree with TRBD1. Germline V lookup: CDR1 SGHDN, CDR2 FVKESK. With 2 bases clipped from V and 0 bases from J, the junction kept 2 bases outside the gene matches. The CDR3 is 16 residues long. CDR3 protein: CASSQSTGGSGNTIYF. CDR3 DNA: TGTGCCAGCAGCCAATCGACAGGGGGCTCTGGAAACACCATATATTTT.